This T cell receptor beta chain is drawn from a study of T cell changes during pregnancy in multiple sclerosis. The assay was immunoSEQ multiplex PCR, and TCRdb's table has in-frame clones only and misses some. Of approximately 100,000 clones listed, about nine tenths are singletons. The source of this sequence is a female donor with multiple sclerosis, enrolled in a pregnancy study. The sequencing here drew on peripheral blood, taken in the second trimester of pregnancy.

The CDR3 is CASSLAGQGGRFF. CDR3 sequence (DNA): TGCGCCAGCAGCTTGGCCGGGCAGGGTGGTCGGTTTTTT. The chain uses TRBV5-1 and TRBJ1-4; TRBD1 is a possible D gene (5 bases). Trimming pared 0 bases from V and 16 bases from J, leaving 16 bases between. CDR3 length: 13 residues. CDR1 SGHRS and CDR2 YFSETQ come from the germline V gene.